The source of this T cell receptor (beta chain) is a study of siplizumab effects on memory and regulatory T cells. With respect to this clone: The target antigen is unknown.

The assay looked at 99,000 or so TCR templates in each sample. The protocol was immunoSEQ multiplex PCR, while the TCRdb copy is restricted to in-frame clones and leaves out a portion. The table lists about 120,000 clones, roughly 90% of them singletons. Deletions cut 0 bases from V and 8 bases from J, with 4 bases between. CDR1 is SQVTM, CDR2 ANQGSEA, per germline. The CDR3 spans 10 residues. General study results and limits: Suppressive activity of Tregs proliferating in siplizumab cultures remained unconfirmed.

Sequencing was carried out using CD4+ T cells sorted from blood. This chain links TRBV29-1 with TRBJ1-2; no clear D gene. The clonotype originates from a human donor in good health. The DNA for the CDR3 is TGCAGCGTTGAAGAGGCGGGCTACACCTTC. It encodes CSVEEAGYTF.